This T cell receptor beta chain was identified in a study of cytomegalovirus exposure and HLA in healthy donors. The PCR employed 60 Vbeta primers together with 13 Jbeta primers. The assay was immunoSEQ multiplex PCR, and TCRdb's table has in-frame clones only and misses some. The sample yields 130,000 to 150,000 clones, around 78% seen once. Germline CDR1 is SGHRS and CDR2 is YFSETQ. This CDR3 is built from 14 residues. Trimming shortened V by 4 bases and J by 2 bases, and 13 bases separated the two germline ends. The chain couples TRBV5-1 to TRBJ2-7, with a possible D match to TRBD1 (6 bases). The sequenced sample consisted of PBMCs. This clonotype was obtained from a woman between 18 and 29 years old in good health and CMV-seropositive. The CDR3 spells CASSLGQQTYEQYF. As DNA, the CDR3 is TGCGCCAGCAGCCTCGGACAGCAGACCTACGAGCAGTACTTC.